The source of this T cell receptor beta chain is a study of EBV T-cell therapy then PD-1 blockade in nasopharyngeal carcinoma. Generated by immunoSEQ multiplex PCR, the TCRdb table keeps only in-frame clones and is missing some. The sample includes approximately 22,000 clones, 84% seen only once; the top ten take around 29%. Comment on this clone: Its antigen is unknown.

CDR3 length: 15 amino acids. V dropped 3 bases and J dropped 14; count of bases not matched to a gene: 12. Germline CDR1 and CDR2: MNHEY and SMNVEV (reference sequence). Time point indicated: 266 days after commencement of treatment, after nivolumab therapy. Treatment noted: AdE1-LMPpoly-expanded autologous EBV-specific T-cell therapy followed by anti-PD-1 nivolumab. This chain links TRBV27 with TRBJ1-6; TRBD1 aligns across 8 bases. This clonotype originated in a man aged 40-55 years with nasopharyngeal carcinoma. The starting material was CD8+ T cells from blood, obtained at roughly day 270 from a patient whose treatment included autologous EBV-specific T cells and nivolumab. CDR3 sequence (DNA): TGTGCCAGCAGTTTCAGGTCCAGGGGGCATCTGGCCCTCCACTTT. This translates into CASSFRSRGHLALHF.